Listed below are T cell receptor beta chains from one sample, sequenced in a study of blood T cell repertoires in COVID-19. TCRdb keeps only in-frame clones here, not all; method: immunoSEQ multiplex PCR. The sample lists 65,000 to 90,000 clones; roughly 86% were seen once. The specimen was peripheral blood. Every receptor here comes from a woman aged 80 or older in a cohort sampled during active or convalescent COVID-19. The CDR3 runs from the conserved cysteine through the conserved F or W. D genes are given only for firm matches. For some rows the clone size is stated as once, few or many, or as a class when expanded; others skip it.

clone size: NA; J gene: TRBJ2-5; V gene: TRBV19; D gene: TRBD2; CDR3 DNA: TGTGCCAGTAGTATCCTGACTAGCGTCCAAGAGACCCAGTACTTC; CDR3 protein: CASSILTSVQETQYF
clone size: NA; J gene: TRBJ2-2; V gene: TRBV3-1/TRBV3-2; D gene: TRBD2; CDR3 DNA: TGTGCCAGCAGCCAAGAGGCCGGGACTAGCAAAACAACCGGGGAGCTGTTTTTT; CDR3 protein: CASSQEAGTSKTTGELFF
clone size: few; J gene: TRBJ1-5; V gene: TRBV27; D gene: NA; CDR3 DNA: TGTGCCAGCAGCCCCGCCTTGGGGGCAAGGGCTGGGCAGCCCCAGCATTTT; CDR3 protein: CASSPALGARAGQPQHF
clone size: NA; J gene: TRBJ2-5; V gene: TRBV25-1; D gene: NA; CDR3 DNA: TGTGCCAGCAGTGAAGCAGCGACCTTGCAGACCCAGTACTTC; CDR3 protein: CASSEAATLQTQYF
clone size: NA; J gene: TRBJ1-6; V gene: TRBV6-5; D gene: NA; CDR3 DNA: TGTGCCAGCAGTCGGTCCGGGGTCCGTAATTCACCCCTCCACTTT; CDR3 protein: CASSRSGVRNSPLHF
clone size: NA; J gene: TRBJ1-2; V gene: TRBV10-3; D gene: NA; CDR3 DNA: TGTGCCATCAGTGAGTCGAATGGGGCGATGTACGGCTACACCTTC; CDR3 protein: CAISESNGAMYGYTF
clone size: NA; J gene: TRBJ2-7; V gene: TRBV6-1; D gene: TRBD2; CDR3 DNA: TGTGCCAGCAGTGAATTAGCGGGAGGTTTGTACGAGCAGTACTTC; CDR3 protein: CASSELAGGLYEQYF
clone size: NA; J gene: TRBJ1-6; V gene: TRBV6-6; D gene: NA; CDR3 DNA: TGTGCCAGCCAAATCGGGGGAAATCTGAATTCACCCCTCCACTTT; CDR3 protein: CASQIGGNLNSPLHF
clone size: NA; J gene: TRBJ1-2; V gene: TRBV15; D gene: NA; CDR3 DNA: TGTGCCACCAGCAGAGATGTGGGGATCCCGTCGGGGGGCTACACCTTC; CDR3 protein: CATSRDVGIPSGGYTF
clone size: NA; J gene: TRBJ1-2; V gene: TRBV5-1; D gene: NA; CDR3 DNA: TGCGCCAGCAGCTTGGATTCGTCTTATGGCTACACCTTC; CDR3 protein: CASSLDSSYGYTF
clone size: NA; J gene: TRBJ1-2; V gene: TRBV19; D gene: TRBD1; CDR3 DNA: TGTGCCAGTACCCGGGACAGGGTAGGGGGCTACACCTTC; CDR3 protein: CASTRDRVGGYTF
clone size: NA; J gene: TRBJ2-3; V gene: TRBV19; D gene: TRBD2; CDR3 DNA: TGTGCCAGTTCTGGTCAGCGGGGTTCGGTAGATACGCAGTATTTT; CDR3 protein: CASSGQRGSVDTQYF
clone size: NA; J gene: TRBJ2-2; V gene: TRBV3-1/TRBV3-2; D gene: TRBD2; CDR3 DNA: TGTGCCAGCAGCCCCCTAGCGGGAGACACCGGGGAGCTGTTTTTT; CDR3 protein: CASSPLAGDTGELFF
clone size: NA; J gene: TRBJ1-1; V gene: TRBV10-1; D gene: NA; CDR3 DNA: TGCGCCAGCAGTGATATCGGGAAAATCGGGAACACTGAAGCTTTCTTT; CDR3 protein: CASSDIGKIGNTEAFF
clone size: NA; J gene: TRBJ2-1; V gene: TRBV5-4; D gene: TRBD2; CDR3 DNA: TGTGCCAGCAGCCATCAGCGGGATAAGGGCAATGAGCAGTTCTTC; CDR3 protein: CASSHQRDKGNEQFF
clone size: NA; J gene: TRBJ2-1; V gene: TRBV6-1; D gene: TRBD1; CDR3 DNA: TGTGCCAGCAGTGAAGGGGGGACAGGGAGTCTAGTTGAGCAGTTCTTC; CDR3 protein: CASSEGGTGSLVEQFF
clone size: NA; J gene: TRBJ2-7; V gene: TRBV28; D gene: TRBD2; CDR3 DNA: TGTGCCAGCAGTTTGGTAGCGGGAGTATACGAGCAGTACTTC; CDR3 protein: CASSLVAGVYEQYF
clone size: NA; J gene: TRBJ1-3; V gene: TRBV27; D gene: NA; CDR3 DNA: TGTGCCAGCAGTCCGACAGGCCCTGGAAACACCATATATTTT; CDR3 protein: CASSPTGPGNTIYF
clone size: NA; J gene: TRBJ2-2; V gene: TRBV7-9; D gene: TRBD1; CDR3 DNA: TGTGCCAGCAGCCCCCGGGGACAGGTTAACACCGGGGAGCTGTTTTTT; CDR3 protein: CASSPRGQVNTGELFF
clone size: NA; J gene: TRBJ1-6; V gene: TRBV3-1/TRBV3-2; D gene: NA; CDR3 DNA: TGTGCCAGCAGCCAAAAAGGGGGTTCTAATTCACCCCTCCACTTT; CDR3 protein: CASSQKGGSNSPLHF
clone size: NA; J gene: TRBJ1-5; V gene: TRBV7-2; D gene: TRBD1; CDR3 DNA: TGTGCCAGCAGCTTATTGGCAGGGGGACAGCCCCAGCATTTT; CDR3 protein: CASSLLAGGQPQHF
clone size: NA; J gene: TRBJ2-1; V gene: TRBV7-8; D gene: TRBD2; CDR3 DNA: TGTGCCAGCAGCTCCCTAGCGGTACCCTACAATGAGCAGTTCTTC; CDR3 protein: CASSSLAVPYNEQFF
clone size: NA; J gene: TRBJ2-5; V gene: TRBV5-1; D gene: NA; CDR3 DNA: TGCGCCAGCAGCTTACTAAGGGGGTGGGAGACCCAGTACTTC; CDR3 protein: CASSLLRGWETQYF
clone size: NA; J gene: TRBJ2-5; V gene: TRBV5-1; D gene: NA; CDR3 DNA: TGCGCCAGCAGCCCCCAAGGGGCAGGGGAGACCCAGTACTTC; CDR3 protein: CASSPQGAGETQYF
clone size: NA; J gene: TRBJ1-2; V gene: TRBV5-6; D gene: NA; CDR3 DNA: TGTGCCAGCAGCTTGGGATGGGGCGACTATGGCTACACCTTC; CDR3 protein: CASSLGWGDYGYTF
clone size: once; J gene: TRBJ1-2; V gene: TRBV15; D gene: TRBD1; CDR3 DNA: TGTGCCACCAGCGGGACAGGGCTCTATGGCTACACCTTC; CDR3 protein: CATSGTGLYGYTF
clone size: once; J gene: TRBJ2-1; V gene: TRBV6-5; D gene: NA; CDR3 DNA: TGTGCCGCACAGACTTTTCGGGGTGAGCAGTTCTTC; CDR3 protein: CAAQTFRGEQFF
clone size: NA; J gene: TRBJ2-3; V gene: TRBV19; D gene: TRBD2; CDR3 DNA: TGTGCCAGTAGTATTTCACTAGCGGGAACTAGCACAGATACGCAGTATTTT; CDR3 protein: CASSISLAGTSTDTQYF
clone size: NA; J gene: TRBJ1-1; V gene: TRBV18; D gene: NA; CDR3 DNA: TGTGCCAGCTCACGCACCTCGGGGTTGAACACTGAAGCTTTCTTT; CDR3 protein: CASSRTSGLNTEAFF
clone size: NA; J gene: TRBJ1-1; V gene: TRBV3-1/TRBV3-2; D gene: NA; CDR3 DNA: TGTGCCAGCAACAGGGCAGGCACTGAAGCTTTCTTT; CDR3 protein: CASNRAGTEAFF
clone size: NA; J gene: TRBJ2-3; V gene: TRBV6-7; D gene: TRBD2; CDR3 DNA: TGTGCCAGCAGGCAAGCGGGAGCGGGAGATACGCAGTATTTT; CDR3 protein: CASRQAGAGDTQYF
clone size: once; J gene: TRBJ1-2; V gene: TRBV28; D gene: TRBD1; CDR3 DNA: TGTGCCAGCAGTCTCACCGGGACAGGGGAGGGTGGCTACACCTTC; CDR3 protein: CASSLTGTGEGGYTF
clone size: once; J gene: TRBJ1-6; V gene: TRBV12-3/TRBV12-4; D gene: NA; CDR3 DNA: TGTGCCAGCAGTTTTCCGGGGTCACCCCTCCACTTT; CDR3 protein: CASSFPGSPLHF
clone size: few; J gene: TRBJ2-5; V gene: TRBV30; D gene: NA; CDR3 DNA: TGTGCCTGGAGTATAGCCCGGGAGACCCAGTACTTC; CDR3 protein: CAWSIARETQYF
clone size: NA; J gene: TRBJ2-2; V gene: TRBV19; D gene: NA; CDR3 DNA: TGTGCCAGTAGTCCGCGGATTGTAACCGGGGAGCTGTTTTTT; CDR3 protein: CASSPRIVTGELFF
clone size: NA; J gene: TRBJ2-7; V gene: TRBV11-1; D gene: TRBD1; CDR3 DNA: TGTGCCAGCAGCCCCCGACAGGGTGTCCTTTGGGAGCAGTACTTC; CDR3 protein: CASSPRQGVLWEQYF
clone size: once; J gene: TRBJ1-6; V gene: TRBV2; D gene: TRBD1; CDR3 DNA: TGTGCCAGCAGGGGACAGGGAGGTTCACCCCTCCACTTT; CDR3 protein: CASRGQGGSPLHF
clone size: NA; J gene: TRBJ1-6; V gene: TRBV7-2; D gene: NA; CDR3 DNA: TGTGCCAGCAGCTTAGTTCCTAGCTCCTATAATTCACCCCTCCACTTT; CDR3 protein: CASSLVPSSYNSPLHF
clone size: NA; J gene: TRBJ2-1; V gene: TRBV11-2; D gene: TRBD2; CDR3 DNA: TGTGCCAGCAGCCGGACTAGCGGGAGGGCCCAGGGGAATGAGCAGTTCTTC; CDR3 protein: CASSRTSGRAQGNEQFF
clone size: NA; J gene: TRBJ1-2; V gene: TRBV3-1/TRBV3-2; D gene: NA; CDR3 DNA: TGTGCCAGCAGCCAAGGGCCCTCTAACTATGGCTACACCTTC; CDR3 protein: CASSQGPSNYGYTF
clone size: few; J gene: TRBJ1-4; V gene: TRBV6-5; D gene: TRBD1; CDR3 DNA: TGTGCCAGCAGCCGTCAAGACAGGGGGAATGAAAAACTGTTTTTT; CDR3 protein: CASSRQDRGNEKLFF
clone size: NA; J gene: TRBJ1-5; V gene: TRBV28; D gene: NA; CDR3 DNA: TGTGCCAGCAGTTTGGGGGGGGCGTTCAGCAATCAGCCCCAGCATTTT; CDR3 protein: CASSLGGAFSNQPQHF